This T cell receptor beta chain appears in the sequencing data of a study of T cell responses to AZD1222 COVID-19 vaccine (dated by TCRdb to the early 2020s). Background on the whole study: AZD1222 recipients with second doses at about 4 weeks or about 12 weeks were pooled, because spike-specific TCR depth and breadth did not differ between schedules. TCR sequencing was performed for roughly 250 trial participants, of whom around 210 were given two doses of AZD1222 and around 26 were given two doses of MenACWY control vaccine. Trial participants were enrolled into age subgroups of 18-55, 56-69 and 70-plus years, which contained roughly 140, 27 and 60 TCR-sequenced participants, respectively. Study-wide conclusions, independent of this receptor: In the small 56-69-year group, the increase in depth fell short of significance, most likely because of low power. No day 14 peak-response samples were available, so repertoires were characterized only after the peak T cell response. The whole spike protein was spanned by vaccine-associated CD4 TCRs, and dominant responses were seen in regions 160-218 and 743-854. Conclusions about previously exposed vaccinees are limited, since just a handful of AZD1222 recipients were seropositive for SARS-CoV-2 at baseline. Epitopes outside the regions mutated in the B.1.351 and B.1.1.7 variants were reportedly recognized by nearly half of the unique spike-specific TCRs. Participants were mostly white British, with more females than males. The authors suggested clonal diversity may have been underestimated. Spike-specific TCR breadth and depth rose significantly after two AZD1222 doses compared with day 0 and with MenACWY recipients.

The CDR1 and CDR2 encoded by the germline V gene are KGHSH and LQKENI. V ends up 3 bases short and J 6 bases short, with an unmatched junction base count of 8. Counted from cysteine to phenylalanine, this CDR3 has 15 amino acids. The sequence is cut down to CDR3 DNA, 45 bases in frame from base 1. The CDR3 regions of human TCRbeta chains were subjected to immunosequencing. Concerning the study's data processing: Repertoire TCRs were matched against a reference library of SARS-CoV-2-specific TCRs generated with the MIRA antigen-specificity platform. Breadth was defined as the fraction of unique TCRs that were SARS-CoV-2-associated. Depth was defined as the fraction of total T cells that were SARS-CoV-2-associated. Using the MIRA data, every spike-specific TCR was mapped to the spike region that the TCR reacted to and assigned to either a CD4 or a CD8 class. Log10-transformed breadth and depth values were compared by one-way ANOVA with Sidak's multiple comparisons tests. Sourced from immuneACCESS, this table was stored by TCRdb with only in-frame sequences that have V and J called. A share of the clones is absent; for the studies checked, an unresolved V gene accounts for under half, and the remainder has no known explanation. V and J calls and clone size are copied from that table; D and trimming were computed from the DNA. The sample has some 130,000 clones on record, around 90% of them singletons. The leading ten clones occupy about 5.5% of the sample.

Concerning this clone: The antigen it binds to is not known. Base qualities are not provided; no much larger clone lies one nucleotide away.

The label giving this sample's time point can be read as: baseline before first vaccination. Vaccinee samples came from UK trials COV001 and COV002, including a single-blind randomized controlled phase 2/3 trial of AZD1222 (ChAdOx1 nCoV-19) in healthy adults. Trial participant PBMC samples were collected at day 0 and day 28 after the second dose for TCRbeta chain sequencing. The sample in question was peripheral blood, obtained on day 0 of AZD1222 vaccination. The sequence links TRBV18 to TRBJ1-5; TRBD1 matches 7 bases in the middle. This receptor was taken from an adult in good health. The DNA is TGTGCCAGCTCACCGGGAACAGGGGTAGGTCAGCCCCAGCATTTT. Protein translation: CASSPGTGVGQPQHF.